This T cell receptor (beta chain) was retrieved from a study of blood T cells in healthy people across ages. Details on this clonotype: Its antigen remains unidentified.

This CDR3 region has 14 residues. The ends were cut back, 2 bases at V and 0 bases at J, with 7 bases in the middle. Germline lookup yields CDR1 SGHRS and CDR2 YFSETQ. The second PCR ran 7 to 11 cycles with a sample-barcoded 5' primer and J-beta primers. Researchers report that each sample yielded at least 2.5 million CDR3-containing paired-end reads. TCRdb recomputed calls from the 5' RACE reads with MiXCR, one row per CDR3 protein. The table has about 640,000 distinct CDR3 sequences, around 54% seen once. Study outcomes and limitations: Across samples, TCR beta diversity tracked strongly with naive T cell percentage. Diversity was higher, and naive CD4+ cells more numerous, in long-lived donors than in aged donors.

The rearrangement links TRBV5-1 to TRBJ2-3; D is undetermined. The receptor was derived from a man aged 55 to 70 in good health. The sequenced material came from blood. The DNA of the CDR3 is TGCGCCAGCAGCTTTTACGGAAGCACAGATACGCAGTATTTT. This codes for CASSFYGSTDTQYF. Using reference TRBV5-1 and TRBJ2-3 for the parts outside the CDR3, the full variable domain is KAGVTQTPRYLIKTRGQQVTLSCSPISGHRSVSWYQQTPGQGLQFLFEYFSETQRNKGNFPGRFSGRQFSNSRSEMNVSTLELGDSALYLCASSFYGSTDTQYFGPGTRLTVL.